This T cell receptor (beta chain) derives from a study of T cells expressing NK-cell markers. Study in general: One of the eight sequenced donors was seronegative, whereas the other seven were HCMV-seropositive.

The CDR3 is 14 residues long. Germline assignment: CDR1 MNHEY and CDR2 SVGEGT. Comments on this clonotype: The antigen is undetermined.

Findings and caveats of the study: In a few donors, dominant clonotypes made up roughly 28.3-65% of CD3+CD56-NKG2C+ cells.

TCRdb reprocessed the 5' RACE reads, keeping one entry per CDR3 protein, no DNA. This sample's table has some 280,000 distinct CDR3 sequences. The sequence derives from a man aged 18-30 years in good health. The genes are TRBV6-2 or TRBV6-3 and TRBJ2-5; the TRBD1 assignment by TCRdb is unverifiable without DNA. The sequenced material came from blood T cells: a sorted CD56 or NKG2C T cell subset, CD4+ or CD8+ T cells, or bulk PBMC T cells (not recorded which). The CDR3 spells CASSATGGVETQYF.